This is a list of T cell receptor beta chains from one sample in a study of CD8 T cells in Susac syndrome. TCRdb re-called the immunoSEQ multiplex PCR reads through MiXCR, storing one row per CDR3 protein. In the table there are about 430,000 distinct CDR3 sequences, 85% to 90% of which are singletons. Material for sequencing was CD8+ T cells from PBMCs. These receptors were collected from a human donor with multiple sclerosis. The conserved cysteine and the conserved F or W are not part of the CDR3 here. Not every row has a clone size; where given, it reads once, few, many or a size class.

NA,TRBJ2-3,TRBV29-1,SVEGIVADTQY
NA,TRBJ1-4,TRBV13,ASSLWPEKLF
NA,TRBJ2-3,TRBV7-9,ASSRAKPPTDTQY
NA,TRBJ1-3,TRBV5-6,ASSLGLSGNTIY
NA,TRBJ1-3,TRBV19,ASSAGPNADHFSGNTIY
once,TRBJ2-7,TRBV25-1,ASSGSGTGAPPSYEQY
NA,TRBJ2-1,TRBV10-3,ASLDRDSYNEQF
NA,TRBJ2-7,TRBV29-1,SVDLTSGTISEQY
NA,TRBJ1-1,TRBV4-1,ASSQIGTGIYGTEAF
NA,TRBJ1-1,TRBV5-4,ASSFSGGNEAF
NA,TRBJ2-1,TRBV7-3,ASSGGAGENYNEQF
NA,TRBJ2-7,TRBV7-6,ASSLSPGPRYEQY
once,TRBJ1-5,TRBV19,ASSIIGVGGNQPQH
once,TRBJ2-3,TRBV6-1,ASRDGTSGVITDTQY
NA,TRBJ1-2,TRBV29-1,SVEEVGSNYGYT
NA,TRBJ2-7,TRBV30,AWSAGAGDYEQY
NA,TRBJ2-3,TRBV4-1,ASSPTGGADTQY
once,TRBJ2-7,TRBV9,ASSPTTPGQGIEQY
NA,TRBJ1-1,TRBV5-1,ASSVQGTFNTEAF
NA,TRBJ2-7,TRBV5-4,ASSLGVAGGESEQY
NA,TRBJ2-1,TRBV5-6,ASSLGIVAGATINEQF
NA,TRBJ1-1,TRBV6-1,ASVPRTGILNTEAF
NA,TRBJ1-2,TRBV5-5,ASTRQGVKDGYT
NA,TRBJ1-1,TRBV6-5,ASSRTGMNTEAF
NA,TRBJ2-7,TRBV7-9,ASSFRDKAYEQY